These 22 T cell receptor beta chains originate from one sample sequenced in a study of shared clonotypes between healthy human individuals. Data came from immunoSEQ multiplex PCR; TCRdb stores just in-frame clones and leaves some out. The sample holds 2 million to 2.5 million clones, 85% to 95% seen once. The sequenced sample was naive CD4+ T cells from PBMCs. The sample's subset: CD45RA+ positively selected. These TCRs come from a man in his late teens or twenties in good health. Some clones in this sample may be carry-over from other donors' samples.

The J gene is TRBJ2-1, the V gene TRBV7-9, with D possibly matching TRBD2 (5 bases). This CDR3 comprises 15 residues. V shed 5 bases and J shed 0 bases, with 11 bases lying between them. Germline lookup yields CDR1 SEHNR and CDR2 FQNEAQ (reference sequence). CDR3 in DNA: TGTGCCAGCAGCGCCTTAGGGAGCTCCTACAATGAGCAGTTCTTC. As protein: CASSALGSSYNEQFF.

This clone was observed once. The rearrangement links TRBV27 to TRBJ2-3; unclear D gene. Germline CDR1 and CDR2: MNHEY and SMNVEV (reference sequence). The V and J ends lost 1 base and 4 bases respectively, with 12 bases between them. The CDR3 loop spans 15 amino acids. The CDR3 DNA sequence: TGTGCCAGCAGTTTATGGCCGAGAGAGGCAGATACGCAGTATTTT. Translated, it gives CASSLWPREADTQYF.

The table lists this clone with a count of one. V gene TRBV5-6 combines with J gene TRBJ2-3, with 11 bases aligning to TRBD2. The germline V gene encodes CDR1 SGHDT and CDR2 YYEEEE. The CDR3 covers 14 residues. V shed 5 bases and J 4 bases; nucleotides not matched to a gene: 3. The CDR3 protein is CASSSGRGPDTQYF. The CDR3 DNA reads as TGTGCCAGCAGTAGCGGGAGGGGGCCAGATACGCAGTATTTT. Complete variable domain (other parts from reference TRBV5-6 and TRBJ2-3): DAGVTQSPTHLIKTRGQQVTLRCSPKSGHDTVSWYQQALGQGPQFIFQYYEEEERQRGNFPDRFSGHQFPNYSSELNVNALLLGDSALYLCASSSGRGPDTQYFGPGTRLTVL.

The rearrangement joins TRBV6-5 to TRBJ2-3; D may match TRBD1 or TRBD2 (6 bases each). V shed 4 bases and J shed 9 bases, with 8 bases lying between them. CDR3 length equals 11 residues. Germline loops: CDR1 MNHEY, CDR2 SVGAGI. CDR3 sequence (DNA): TGTGCCAGCAGTTTCGGGGGCACGCAGTATTTT. Amino acid sequence: CASSFGGTQYF.

The chain joins TRBV19 to TRBJ1-3; tentatively, D is TRBD1 (6 bases). Between the trimmed V and J ends, which lost 6 bases and 1 base, there was a span of 16 bases. The CDR3 runs 16 residues. Germline values: CDR1 LNHDA, CDR2 SQIVND (reference sequence). This CDR3 reads CASSTPRRGSGNTIYF. CDR3 DNA sequence: TGTGCCAGTAGCACTCCCCGCAGGGGTTCTGGAAACACCATATATTTT.

The rearrangement uses TRBV13 and TRBJ2-7; tentatively, D is TRBD2 (5 bases). Trimming pared 5 bases from V and 4 bases from J, leaving 12 bases between. CDR1 is PRHDT and CDR2 is FYEKMQ in the germline V gene (reference sequence). The CDR3 is 13 amino acids. CDR3 DNA: TGTGCCAGCAGCCAAGAGCGGAGTTACGAGCAGTACTTC. Its translation: CASSQERSYEQYF.

In this sample, this clone turned up once. The rearrangement uses TRBV27 and TRBJ2-5; D remains ambiguous. The germline CDR1 and CDR2 sequences are MNHEY and SMNVEV (reference sequence). The CDR3 covers 14 residues. The V gene lost 1 base and the J gene lost 5 bases, with 11 bases spanning the gap. The CDR3 DNA reads as TGTGCCAGCAGTTTATTTACGCAGTCGGAGACCCAGTACTTC. This translates into CASSLFTQSETQYF.

The V gene is TRBV4-1, the J gene TRBJ2-5; D is perhaps TRBD1 (6 bases). The CDR3 runs to 14 residues. Germline V gene lookup returns CDR1 MGHRA and CDR2 YSYEKL. V lost 3 bases and J 5 bases, leaving 13 bases between the germline ends. The chain's CDR3 is CASSHLSQGETQYF. The DNA of the CDR3 is TGCGCCAGCAGCCACCTCTCCCAGGGGGAGACCCAGTACTTC.

This chain connects TRBV5-6 to TRBJ2-1, with a tentative D call TRBD2 (5 bases). V shed 0 bases and J shed 2 bases, with 9 bases lying between them. The CDR3 has 15 amino acids. The germline gives CDR1 SGHDT, CDR2 YYEEEE. The CDR3 is CASSLGGSTYNEQFF. DNA for the CDR3: TGTGCCAGCAGCTTGGGTGGGAGTACCTACAATGAGCAGTTCTTC. Using reference TRBV5-6 and TRBJ2-1 for the parts outside the CDR3, the full variable domain is DAGVTQSPTHLIKTRGQQVTLRCSPKSGHDTVSWYQQALGQGPQFIFQYYEEEERQRGNFPDRFSGHQFPNYSSELNVNALLLGDSALYLCASSLGGSTYNEQFFGPGTRLTVL.

J is TRBJ2-7 and V is TRBV28; D gene ambiguous. The germline gives CDR1 MDHEN, CDR2 SYDVKM. The V gene lost 5 bases and the J gene lost 5 bases, with 16 bases spanning the gap. This CDR3 spans 14 amino acids. The CDR3 region is CASSLSRENNEQYF. CDR3 nucleotide sequence: TGTGCCAGCAGTCTGAGTAGGGAAAACAACGAGCAGTACTTC.

This clone was recorded once. The chain employs TRBV28 and TRBJ1-5; tentative D call: TRBD1 (6 bases). CDR1 is MDHEN and CDR2 is SYDVKM in the germline V gene. The CDR3 loop spans 13 amino acids. V was pared by 3 bases and J by 5 bases, with 8 bases between. CDR3 region: CASSFAGDQPQHF. Here the CDR3 DNA reads TGTGCCAGCAGTTTCGCAGGGGATCAGCCCCAGCATTTT. Full variable domain (remainder filled in from reference TRBV28 and TRBJ1-5): DVKVTQSSRYLVKRTGEKVFLECVQDMDHENMFWYRQDPGLGLRLIYFSYDVKMKEKGDIPEGYSVSREKKERFSLILESASTNQTSMYLCASSFAGDQPQHFGDGTRLSIL.

V is TRBV5-8 and J is TRBJ1-2; 9 bases agree with TRBD1. V shed 4 bases, J shed 6 bases, and the junction held 7 bases outside the gene matches. Germline assignment: CDR1 SGHTS and CDR2 YDEGEE. The CDR3 is 14 amino acids. CDR3 sequence: CASSPRDRANGYTF. The CDR3 coding sequence is TGTGCCAGCAGCCCCCGGGACAGGGCCAATGGCTACACCTTC.

The V gene is TRBV5-1, the J gene TRBJ2-7; D perhaps matches TRBD1 (6 bases). This CDR3 has 14 amino acids. Trimming took off 6 bases at V and 2 bases at J, with 15 bases between the two ends. The V gene's germline CDR1 is SGHRS and CDR2 YFSETQ. CDR3 in amino acids: CASNDPGEAYEQYF. CDR3 in DNA: TGCGCCAGCAACGATCCAGGGGAAGCCTACGAGCAGTACTTC.

The rearrangement uses TRBV28 and TRBJ1-1; no clear D gene. Per germline, CDR1 MDHEN and CDR2 SYDVKM. This CDR3 region has 14 residues. V was clipped by 3 bases and J by 0 bases, with 8 bases between them. DNA for the CDR3: TGTGCCAGCAGTTTGGCACAGCTGAACACTGAAGCTTTCTTT. Translating it yields CASSLAQLNTEAFF.

The chain joins TRBV10-3 to TRBJ2-5; 8 nucleotides match TRBD2. This CDR3 has 16 residues. The germline V gene has CDR1 ENHRY and CDR2 SYGVKD. The trim removed 6 bases at V and 1 base at J, leaving 10 bases unmatched. Here the CDR3 reads CAISGGVAGPQETQYF. The CDR3 DNA is TGTGCCATCAGCGGGGGGGTAGCGGGGCCCCAAGAGACCCAGTACTTC.

This sequence joins TRBV5-1 and TRBJ2-5; 7 bases fit TRBD2. Germline V gives CDR1 SGHRS, CDR2 YFSETQ. The CDR3 has 17 amino acids. V lost 4 bases, J lost 5 bases, and 17 bases stayed unmatched. In DNA form, the CDR3 reads TGCGCCAGCAGCCAGGGCCAGCTAGCGGCAATGATGGAGACCCAGTACTTC. It specifies CASSQGQLAAMMETQYF.

The chain employs TRBV4-3 and TRBJ1-2; D gene unclear. Germline CDR1 and CDR2: LGHNA and YSLEER. The ends were cut back, 0 bases at V and 8 bases at J, with 19 bases in the middle. The CDR3 covers 16 residues. The CDR3 loop reads CASSQEFLSGTSGYTF. The CDR3 DNA reads TGCGCCAGCAGCCAAGAATTTTTGTCAGGAACTTCCGGCTACACCTTC.

This clone has only one observation. This chain uses TRBV5-1 with TRBJ1-1; D not resolved. CDR1 SGHRS and CDR2 YFSETQ come from the germline V gene. Between the trimmed V and J ends, which lost 4 bases and 4 bases, there was a span of 20 bases. This CDR3 comprises 16 residues. The DNA of the CDR3 is TGCGCCAGCAGCCCCGGGCGGTGGAGGACGAGCACTGAAGCTTTCTTT. Protein product: CASSPGRWRTSTEAFF.

CDR3 loop: CASSPPARRNTEAFF. CDR3 in DNA: TGTGCCAGCAGTCCCCCCGCCAGGAGGAACACTGAAGCTTTCTTT. The chain joins TRBV27 to TRBJ1-1; D not resolved. The CDR3 is made up of 15 amino acids. Between the trimmed V and J ends, which lost 5 bases and 1 base, there was a span of 14 bases. CDR1 is MNHEY and CDR2 is SMNVEV in the germline V gene (reference sequence).

The chain links TRBV9 to TRBJ2-7; D may be TRBD1 (5 bases). Germline V gene data show CDR1 as SGDLS and CDR2 as YYNGEE. V was pared by 4 bases and J by 5 bases, with 16 bases between. This CDR3 has 14 residues. Here the CDR3 DNA reads TGTGCCAGCAGCCCTGGACATGGACGGAACGAGCAGTACTTC. This gives the protein CASSPGHGRNEQYF.

Worth noting for this clone: Different DNA sequences within this sample yield the same CDR3. The rearrangement links TRBV2 to TRBJ2-6; D is undetermined. Trimming took 6 bases from V and 0 from J, leaving 9 bases between them. CDR1 is SNHLY and CDR2 is FYNNEI in the germline V gene. The CDR3 is 15 residues long. CDR3 nucleotides: TGTGCCAGCAGGCCACGGAGCTCTGGGGCCAACGTCCTGACTTTC. It encodes CASRPRSSGANVLTF.

This clone was seen once. The genes are TRBV7-2 and TRBJ1-1; D might be TRBD1 (6 bases). CDR1 is SGHTA, CDR2 FQGNSA, per germline. Deletions cut 2 bases from V and 10 bases from J, with 14 bases between. The CDR3 is 13 residues long. The CDR3 nucleotides read TGTGCCAGCAGCTTATCATACAGGGTGCGAGCTTTCTTT. Protein sequence: CASSLSYRVRAFF.